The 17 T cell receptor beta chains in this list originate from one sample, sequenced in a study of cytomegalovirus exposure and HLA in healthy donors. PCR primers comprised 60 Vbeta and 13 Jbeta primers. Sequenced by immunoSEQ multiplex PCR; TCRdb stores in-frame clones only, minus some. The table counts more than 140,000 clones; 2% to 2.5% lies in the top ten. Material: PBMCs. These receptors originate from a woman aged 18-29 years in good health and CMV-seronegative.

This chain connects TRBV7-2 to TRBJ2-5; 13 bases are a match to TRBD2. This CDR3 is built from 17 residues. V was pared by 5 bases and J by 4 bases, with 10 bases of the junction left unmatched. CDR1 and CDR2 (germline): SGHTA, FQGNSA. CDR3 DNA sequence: TGTGCCAGCAGCCACCTCTTGTGGACTAGCGGGAGAGAGACCCAGTACTTC. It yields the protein CASSHLLWTSGRETQYF.

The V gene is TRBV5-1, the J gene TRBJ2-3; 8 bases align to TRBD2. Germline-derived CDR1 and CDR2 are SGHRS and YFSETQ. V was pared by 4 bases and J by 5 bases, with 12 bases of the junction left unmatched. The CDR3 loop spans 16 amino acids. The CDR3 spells CASSRGGAGAGDTQYF. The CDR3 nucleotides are TGCGCCAGCAGCCGGGGTGGAGCGGGAGCCGGAGATACGCAGTATTTT.

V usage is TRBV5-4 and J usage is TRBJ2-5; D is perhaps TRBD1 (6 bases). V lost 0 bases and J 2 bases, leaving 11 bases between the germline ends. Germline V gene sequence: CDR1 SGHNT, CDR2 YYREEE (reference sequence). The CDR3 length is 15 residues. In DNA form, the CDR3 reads TGTGCCAGCAGCTTGGTACAGGGTTTACAAGAGACCCAGTACTTC. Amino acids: CASSLVQGLQETQYF.

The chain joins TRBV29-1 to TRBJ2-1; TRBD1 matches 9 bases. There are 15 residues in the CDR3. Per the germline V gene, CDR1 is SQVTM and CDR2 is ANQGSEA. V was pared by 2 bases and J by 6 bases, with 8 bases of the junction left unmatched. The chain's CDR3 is CSVEFLTGGPNEQFF. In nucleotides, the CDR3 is TGCAGCGTTGAATTCCTGACAGGGGGGCCCAATGAGCAGTTCTTC.

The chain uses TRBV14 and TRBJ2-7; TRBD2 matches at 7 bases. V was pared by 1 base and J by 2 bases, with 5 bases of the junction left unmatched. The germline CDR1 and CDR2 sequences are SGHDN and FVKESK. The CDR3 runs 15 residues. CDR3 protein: CASSQGASGTYEQYF. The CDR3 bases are TGTGCCAGCAGCCAAGGCGCTAGCGGAACCTACGAGCAGTACTTC.

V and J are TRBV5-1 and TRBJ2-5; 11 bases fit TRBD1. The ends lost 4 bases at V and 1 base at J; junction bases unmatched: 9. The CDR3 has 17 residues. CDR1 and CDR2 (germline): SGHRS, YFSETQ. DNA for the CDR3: TGCGCCAGCAGCCCCGGGACAGGGGGATCGACCCAAGAGACCCAGTACTTC. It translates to CASSPGTGGSTQETQYF.

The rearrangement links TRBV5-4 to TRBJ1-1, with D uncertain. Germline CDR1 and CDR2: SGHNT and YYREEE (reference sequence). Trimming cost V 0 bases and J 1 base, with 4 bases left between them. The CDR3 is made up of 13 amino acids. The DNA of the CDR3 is TGTGCCAGCAGCTTGGATAGGAACACTGAAGCTTTCTTT. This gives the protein CASSLDRNTEAFF.

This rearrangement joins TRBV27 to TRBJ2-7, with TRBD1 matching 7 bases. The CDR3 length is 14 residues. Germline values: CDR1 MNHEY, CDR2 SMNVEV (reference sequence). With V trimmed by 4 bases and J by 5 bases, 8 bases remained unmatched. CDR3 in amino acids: CASSSTGISHEQYF. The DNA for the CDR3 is TGTGCCAGCAGTTCGACAGGGATTTCCCACGAGCAGTACTTC.

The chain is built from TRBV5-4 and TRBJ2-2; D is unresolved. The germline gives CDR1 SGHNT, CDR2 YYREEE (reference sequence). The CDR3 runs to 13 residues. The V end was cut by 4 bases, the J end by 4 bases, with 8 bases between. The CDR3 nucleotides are TGTGCCAGCAGCGAGGAAATCACCGGGGAGCTGTTTTTT. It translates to CASSEEITGELFF.

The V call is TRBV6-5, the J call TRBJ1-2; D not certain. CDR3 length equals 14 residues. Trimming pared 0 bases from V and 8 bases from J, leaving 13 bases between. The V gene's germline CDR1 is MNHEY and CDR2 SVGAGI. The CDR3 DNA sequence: TGTGCCAGCAGTTACTCATACTATCGGTGGGGCTACACCTTC. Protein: CASSYSYYRWGYTF.

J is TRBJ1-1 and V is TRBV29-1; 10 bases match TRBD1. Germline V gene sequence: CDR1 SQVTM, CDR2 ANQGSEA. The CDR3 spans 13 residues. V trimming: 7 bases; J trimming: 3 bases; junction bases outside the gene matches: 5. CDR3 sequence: CSAGQGGDTEAFF. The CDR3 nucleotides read TGCAGCGCCGGACAGGGGGGGGACACTGAAGCTTTCTTT.

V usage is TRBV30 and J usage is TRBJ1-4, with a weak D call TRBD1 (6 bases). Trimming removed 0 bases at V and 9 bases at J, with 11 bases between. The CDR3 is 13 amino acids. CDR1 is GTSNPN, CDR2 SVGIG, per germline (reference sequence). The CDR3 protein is CAWSVQGRKKLFF. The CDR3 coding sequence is TGTGCCTGGAGTGTACAGGGAAGGAAAAAACTGTTTTTT.

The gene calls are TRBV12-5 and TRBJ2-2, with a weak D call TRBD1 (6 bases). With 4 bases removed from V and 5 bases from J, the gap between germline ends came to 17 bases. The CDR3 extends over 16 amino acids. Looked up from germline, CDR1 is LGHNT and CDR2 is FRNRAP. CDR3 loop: CASGSPRGIATGELFF. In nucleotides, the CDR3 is TGTGCTAGTGGTTCCCCAAGGGGGATAGCGACCGGGGAGCTGTTTTTT.

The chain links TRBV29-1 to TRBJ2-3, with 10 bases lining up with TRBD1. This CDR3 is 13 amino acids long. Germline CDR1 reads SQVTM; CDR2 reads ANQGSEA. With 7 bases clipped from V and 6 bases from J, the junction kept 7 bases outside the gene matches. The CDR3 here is CSGRQGAGDTQYF. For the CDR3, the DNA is TGCAGCGGTAGACAGGGGGCAGGGGATACGCAGTATTTT.

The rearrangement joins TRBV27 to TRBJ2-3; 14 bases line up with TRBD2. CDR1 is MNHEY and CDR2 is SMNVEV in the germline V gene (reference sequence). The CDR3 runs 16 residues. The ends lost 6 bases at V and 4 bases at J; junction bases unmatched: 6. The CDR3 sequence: CASSRRLAGGPDTQYF. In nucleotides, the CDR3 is TGTGCCAGCAGCAGGAGACTAGCGGGAGGGCCAGATACGCAGTATTTT.

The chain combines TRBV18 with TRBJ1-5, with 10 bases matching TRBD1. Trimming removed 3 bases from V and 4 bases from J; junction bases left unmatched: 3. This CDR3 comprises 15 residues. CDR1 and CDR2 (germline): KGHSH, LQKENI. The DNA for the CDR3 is TGTGCCAGCTCACCGACGGACAGGGGGAATCAGCCCCAGCATTTT. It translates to CASSPTDRGNQPQHF.

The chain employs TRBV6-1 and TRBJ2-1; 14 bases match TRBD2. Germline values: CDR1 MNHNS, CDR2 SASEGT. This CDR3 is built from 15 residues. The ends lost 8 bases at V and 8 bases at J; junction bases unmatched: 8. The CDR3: CASGTGTSGSDEQFF. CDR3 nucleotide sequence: TGTGCCAGCGGTACCGGGACTAGCGGGAGCGATGAGCAGTTCTTC.